The 15 T cell receptor beta chains reported below all come from one sample, sequenced in a study of cytomegalovirus exposure and HLA in healthy donors. Primers for the PCR totalled 60 Vbeta and 13 Jbeta. TCRdb keeps only in-frame clones here, not all; method: immunoSEQ multiplex PCR. This table has 100,000 to 150,000 clones, over 9.5% appearing once. Sequencing was performed on PBMCs. The receptors were sampled from a woman aged 18 to 35 in good health and CMV-seropositive.

The V call is TRBV2, the J call TRBJ2-1, with 11 positions matching TRBD2. The germline V gene has CDR1 SNHLY and CDR2 FYNNEI. CDR3 length: 16 amino acids. J lost 5 bases, V lost 5 bases, and 8 bases had no gene match. The CDR3 DNA follows: TGTGCCAGCAGTCGACTAGCGGGAAGGAATCACAATGAGCAGTTCTTC. Its protein is CASSRLAGRNHNEQFF. Using reference TRBV2 and TRBJ2-1 for the parts outside the CDR3, the full variable domain is EPEVTQTPSHQVTQMGQEVILRCVPISNHLYFYWYRQILGQKVEFLVSFYNNEISEKSEIFDDQFSVERPDGSNFTLKIRSTKLEDSAMYFCASSRLAGRNHNEQFFGPGTRLTVL.

The chain links TRBV21-1 to TRBJ1-2. TRBV21-1 is classified as a pseudogene. This CDR3 spans 15 amino acids. CDR3 nucleotide sequence: TGTGCCAGCAGCAAAGAAGGATTCGGGTTCTATGGCTACACCTTC. Its translation: CASSKEGFGFYGYTF.

The V call is TRBV9, the J call TRBJ2-1; D not certain. V dropped 0 bases and J dropped 6 bases, with 16 bases sitting between them. This CDR3 region has 16 residues. CDR1 SGDLS and CDR2 YYNGEE come from the germline V gene. CDR3 coding DNA: TGTGCCAGCAGCGTAGATTGGCCGTCTTGGGCCAATGAGCAGTTCTTC. It specifies CASSVDWPSWANEQFF.

This clone was observed a handful of times. The CDR3 protein is CSVGGRNSYNEQFF. CDR3 coding DNA: TGCAGCGTTGGTGGTAGAAACTCCTACAATGAGCAGTTCTTC. V is TRBV29-1 and J is TRBJ2-1; D unresolved. The germline CDR1 and CDR2 sequences are SQVTM and ANQGSEA. CDR3 length: 14 residues. Trimming cost V 4 bases and J 0 bases, with 10 bases left between them.

Only a few counts were recorded for this clone. The chain uses TRBV10-3 and TRBJ2-1; 14 nucleotides match TRBD2. There are 19 residues in the CDR3. The germline V gene encodes CDR1 ENHRY and CDR2 SYGVKD. V was clipped by 0 bases and J by 1 base; unmatched bases: 5. The CDR3 loop is CAISESGTSGRQSYNEQFF. The CDR3 DNA reads TGTGCCATCAGTGAGTCAGGGACTAGCGGGAGACAATCCTACAATGAGCAGTTCTTC.

This chain connects TRBV7-6 to TRBJ1-1, with TRBD1 matching 7 bases. The V segment lost 2 bases and the J segment 0 bases; nucleotides outside the gene matches: 6. Germline loops: CDR1 SGHVS, CDR2 FNYEAQ. The CDR3 loop spans 16 amino acids. CDR3 DNA: TGTGCCAGCAGCTTAAAGGGGGCACTAATGAACACTGAAGCTTTCTTT. Its translation: CASSLKGALMNTEAFF. Looking up the rest from reference TRBV7-6 and TRBJ1-1 gives the full variable domain: GAGVSQSPRYKVTKRGQDVALRCDPISGHVSLYWYRQALGQGPEFLTYFNYEAQQDKSGLPNDRFSAERPEGSISTLTIQRTEQRDSAMYRCASSLKGALMNTEAFFGQGTRLTVV.

The V gene is TRBV28, the J gene TRBJ2-2; 7 positions match TRBD1. CDR1 is MDHEN, CDR2 SYDVKM, per germline. CDR3 length equals 17 residues. V was clipped by 6 bases and J by 0 bases; unmatched bases: 10. DNA of the CDR3: TGTGCCAGCAGGGTTCCTACAGGGGCCGCGAACACCGGGGAGCTGTTTTTT. It yields the protein CASRVPTGAANTGELFF. The variable domain in full, with the rest retrieved from reference TRBV28 and TRBJ2-2, is DVKVTQSSRYLVKRTGEKVFLECVQDMDHENMFWYRQDPGLGLRLIYFSYDVKMKEKGDIPEGYSVSREKKERFSLILESASTNQTSMYLCASRVPTGAANTGELFFGEGSRLTVL.

On this clone: Because the CDR3's place on the DNA is in doubt, the DNA is left out and the CDR3 is given as listed by TCRdb. V and J are TRBV21-1 and TRBJ2-7; whether TRBD1, the table's D call, matches the DNA was not checked. TRBV21-1 is reported as a pseudogene. The CDR3 is 16 residues long, ends included. CDR3 region: CASSKFGQGASYEQYF.

The chain uses TRBV7-8 and TRBJ2-3, with TRBD2 matching over 9 bases. V was clipped by 2 bases and J by 2 bases; unmatched bases: 14. The CDR3 consists of 19 residues. Germline values: CDR1 SGHVS, CDR2 FQNEAQ. The CDR3 reads CASSLLFILAGSTTDTQYF. Here the CDR3 DNA reads TGTGCCAGCAGCTTATTGTTTATTCTAGCGGGGTCCACCACAGATACGCAGTATTTT. The variable domain in full, with the rest retrieved from reference TRBV7-8 and TRBJ2-3, is GAGVSQSPRYKVAKRGQDVALRCDPISGHVSLFWYQQALGQGPEFLTYFQNEAQLDKSGLPSDRFFAERPEGSVSTLKIQRTQQEDSAVYLCASSLLFILAGSTTDTQYFGPGTRLTVL.

The chain recombines TRBV6-1 with TRBJ2-2; D remains ambiguous. Germline values: CDR1 MNHNS, CDR2 SASEGT. CDR3 length: 12 residues. Trimming removed 6 bases at V and 3 bases at J, with 5 bases between. CDR3 amino acids: CASRSDTGELFF. CDR3 nucleotides: TGTGCCAGCAGGAGCGACACCGGGGAGCTGTTTTTT.

This clone was detected a few times. The chain employs TRBV5-6 and TRBJ2-7; 8 bases map to TRBD1. CDR1 and CDR2 (germline): SGHDT, YYEEEE. The trim removed 4 bases at V and 3 bases at J, leaving 6 bases unmatched. The CDR3 has 14 residues. The chain's CDR3 is CASSPGQGDYEQYF. CDR3 DNA sequence: TGTGCCAGCAGCCCTGGACAGGGCGACTACGAGCAGTACTTC.

This clone was found a few times. The V gene is TRBV6-1, the J gene TRBJ1-5; D remains ambiguous. The CDR3 contains 14 residues. Germline assignment: CDR1 MNHNS and CDR2 SASEGT. The germline V and J ends were trimmed by 2 bases and 6 bases, with 11 bases remaining between them. The CDR3 coding sequence is TGTGCCAGCAGTGAATTCGGAGGGAGTCAGCCCCAGCATTTT. Its translation: CASSEFGGSQPQHF.

V and J are TRBV6-1 and TRBJ2-1; D is possibly TRBD2 (6 bases). Trimming removed 3 bases at V and 3 bases at J, with 12 bases between. The CDR3 is 15 amino acids. Looked up from germline, CDR1 is MNHNS and CDR2 is SASEGT. CDR3 region: CASSDLGGSYNEQFF. The CDR3 region has the DNA TGTGCCAGCAGTGATTTGGGGGGTAGCTACAATGAGCAGTTCTTC.

There are a few counts of this clone. The chain has TRBV5-5 and TRBJ1-5; a weak D match, TRBD1 (5 bases). The CDR3 extends over 15 amino acids. Germline loops: CDR1 SGHKS, CDR2 YYEKEE (reference sequence). V lost 1 base and J 8 bases, leaving 16 bases between the germline ends. DNA for the CDR3: TGTGCCAGCAGCTTGATGTCCAGGGCTCGGGAGCCCCAGCATTTT. Its protein product is CASSLMSRAREPQHF.

In its sample, this clone was seen a few times. The rearrangement uses TRBV6-1 and TRBJ1-1; TRBD1 matches 8 bases. The CDR3 is 14 amino acids. After removal of 7 bases from V and 1 base from J, the junction contained 5 bases not matched to a gene. Looked up from germline, CDR1 is MNHNS and CDR2 is SASEGT. The CDR3 here is CASTTTGANTEAFF. The CDR3 DNA reads TGTGCCAGCACCACGACAGGGGCGAACACTGAAGCTTTCTTT.